These 29 T cell receptor beta chains originate from one sample sequenced in a study of T cell responses to AZD1222 COVID-19 vaccine. The data were produced by immunoSEQ multiplex PCR, yet TCRdb's version contains in-frame clones alone and is incomplete. The sample yields over 150,000 clones, 90% seen once. Sequences were derived from peripheral blood, sampled on day 0 of AZD1222 vaccination. Receptor source: an adult in good health.

V and J are TRBV5-1 and TRBJ1-1, with 7 bases identical to TRBD1. From germline, CDR1 is SGHRS and CDR2 YFSETQ. This CDR3 is 16 amino acids long. V was clipped by 0 bases and J by 4 bases; unmatched bases: 9. The chain's CDR3 is CASSLDPGGFGTEAFF. For the CDR3, the DNA is TGCGCCAGCAGCTTGGATCCAGGGGGGTTCGGCACTGAAGCTTTCTTT.

The chain links TRBV7-8 to TRBJ1-4; no clear D. This CDR3 is built from 16 residues. The V gene's germline CDR1 is SGHVS and CDR2 FQNEAQ. V lost 1 base and J 0 bases, leaving 9 bases between the germline ends. In DNA, the CDR3 is TGTGCCAGCAGCTTAGTGAGCCCTGCAACTAATGAAAAACTGTTTTTT. It specifies CASSLVSPATNEKLFF. Drawing the rest from reference TRBV7-8 and TRBJ1-4, the complete variable domain is GAGVSQSPRYKVAKRGQDVALRCDPISGHVSLFWYQQALGQGPEFLTYFQNEAQLDKSGLPSDRFFAERPEGSVSTLKIQRTQQEDSAVYLCASSLVSPATNEKLFFGSGTQLSVL.

The chain uses TRBV12-3 or TRBV12-4 and TRBJ2-3; D is unclear. V dropped 8 bases and J dropped 8 bases, with 11 bases sitting between them. The CDR3 extends over 11 amino acids. The CDR3 here is CASQISGTQYF. CDR3 sequence (DNA): TGTGCCAGCCAAATTAGTGGTACGCAGTATTTT.

The V call is TRBV5-1, the J call TRBJ2-7; no clear D. V lost 5 bases to trimming and J lost 2 bases, with 8 bases between them. This CDR3 is built from 12 residues. The germline V gene has CDR1 SGHRS and CDR2 YFSETQ. CDR3 sequence reads: CASSFSTYEQYF. The CDR3, as DNA: TGCGCCAGCAGTTTCAGCACCTACGAGCAGTACTTC.

The chain recombines TRBV5-6 with TRBJ2-5; D is unclear. V lost 0 bases, J lost 5 bases, and 14 bases lay in between. Germline CDR1 is SGHDT and CDR2 is YYEEEE. This CDR3 has 15 amino acids. CDR3 nucleotides: TGTGCCAGCAGCTTGGCCAATAACGACGCGGAGACCCAGTACTTC. It specifies CASSLANNDAETQYF.

The CDR3 sequence: CASSPRPNSGNTIYF. The CDR3 region has the DNA TGTGCCAGCAGCCCGAGACCTAACTCTGGAAACACCATATATTTT. This rearrangement joins TRBV9 to TRBJ1-3; D is uncertain. Trimming removed 4 bases at V and 0 bases at J, with 11 bases between. Germline V gives CDR1 SGDLS, CDR2 YYNGEE. CDR3 length: 15 amino acids.

The chain joins TRBV11-2 to TRBJ2-6; TRBD2 is a possible D gene (5 bases). Germline lookup yields CDR1 SGHAT and CDR2 FQNNGV. The CDR3 extends over 17 amino acids. Trimming shortened V by 0 bases and J by 2 bases, and 11 bases separated the two germline ends. As DNA, the CDR3 is TGTGCCAGCAGCTTAGATCTACCCGGGGCTGGGGCCAACGTCCTGACTTTC. Translating gives CASSLDLPGAGANVLTF.

The rearrangement joins TRBV5-4 to TRBJ1-3; D is ambiguous. Per the germline V gene, CDR1 is SGHNT and CDR2 is YYREEE (reference sequence). V was trimmed by 4 bases and J by 5 bases, leaving 16 bases between them. This CDR3 is built from 15 residues. The chain's CDR3 is CASSGGPSGRNTIYF. The CDR3 DNA sequence: TGTGCCAGCAGCGGAGGGCCTTCGGGGAGAAACACCATATATTTT.

V gene TRBV7-2 combines with J gene TRBJ2-1; D gene unclear. Germline V CDR1 and CDR2: SGHTA, FQGNSA. The CDR3 extends over 12 amino acids. The V and J ends lost 5 bases and 9 bases respectively, with 11 bases between them. Here the CDR3 DNA reads TGTGCCAGCAGCGGCTCTCCCTTTGAGCAGTTCTTC. The encoded protein is CASSGSPFEQFF.

The chain combines TRBV27 with TRBJ2-7; D is possibly TRBD2 (6 bases). Trimming left V 2 bases short and J 4 bases short, with 12 bases between. This CDR3 comprises 14 residues. Germline CDR1 MNHEY, CDR2 SMNVEV (reference sequence). The CDR3 sequence: CASSLSSGTYEQYF. CDR3 sequence (DNA): TGTGCCAGCAGTTTAAGTAGCGGAACTTACGAGCAGTACTTC.

The chain recombines TRBV11-3 with TRBJ1-1; D remains ambiguous. The germline V and J ends were trimmed by 2 bases and 6 bases, with 10 bases remaining between them. CDR3 length: 13 residues. Per germline, CDR1 SGHNT and CDR2 YENEEA. CDR3 sequence reads: CASSLKGSAEAFF. The CDR3 DNA reads as TGTGCCAGCAGCTTAAAGGGTAGTGCTGAAGCTTTCTTT.

The sample holds one count of this clone. The chain carries TRBV7-2 and TRBJ1-6, with a possible D match to TRBD1 (6 bases). The CDR3 spans 16 residues. The germline CDR1 and CDR2 sequences are SGHTA and FQGNSA. V gave up 3 bases and J gave up 14 bases, with 23 bases separating them. This chain's CDR3 is CASSLSFQPLGGTLHF. In DNA, the CDR3 is TGTGCCAGCAGCTTGTCGTTTCAGCCCTTAGGGGGGACCCTCCACTTT.

The chain combines TRBV6-2 or TRBV6-3 with TRBJ1-5; D remains unclear. Trimming pared 2 bases from V and 3 bases from J, leaving 11 bases between. CDR3 length: 15 amino acids. In germline, CDR1 is MNHEY, CDR2 SVGEGT. CDR3 coding DNA: TGTGCCAGCAGTTACAATTTGCAGGTCAATCAGCCCCAGCATTTT. Translated: CASSYNLQVNQPQHF.

J is TRBJ1-2 and V is TRBV24-1, with 9 bases matching TRBD1. The V gene end was trimmed by 4 bases and the J gene end by 2 bases; junction bases not matched to a gene: 4. Germline V gene sequence: CDR1 KGHDR, CDR2 SFDVKD. The CDR3 sequence is 15 residues long. The CDR3 here is CATSDPGQGNYGYTF. The CDR3 DNA reads TGTGCCACCAGTGACCCGGGACAGGGCAACTATGGCTACACCTTC.

The chain combines TRBV4-3 with TRBJ1-1; the D is unclear. Trimming cost V 0 bases and J 5 bases, with 13 bases left between them. The CDR3 covers 15 residues. Germline-derived CDR1 and CDR2 are LGHNA and YSLEER. The CDR3 sequence is CASSQDLGGRTEAFF. The DNA for the CDR3 is TGCGCCAGCAGCCAAGATCTGGGAGGAAGGACTGAAGCTTTCTTT.

The J gene is TRBJ1-6, the V gene TRBV30; D is ambiguous. Germline V gene sequence: CDR1 GTSNPN, CDR2 SVGIG (reference sequence). Trimming pared 2 bases from V and 5 bases from J, leaving 7 bases between. This CDR3 comprises 13 residues. The CDR3: CAWSTGHNSPLHF. CDR3 DNA sequence: TGTGCCTGGAGTACGGGCCATAATTCACCCCTCCACTTT.

This clone was counted a single time. The V and J genes are TRBV27 and TRBJ1-6; no definite D call. Germline V gene sequence: CDR1 MNHEY, CDR2 SMNVEV (reference sequence). The length of the CDR3 is 15 residues. Trimming left V 6 bases short and J 9 bases short, with 18 bases between. The DNA for the CDR3 is TGTGCCAGCAGCCCCAATGAGGAGTGGGGTTCACCCCTCCACTTT. This sequence encodes CASSPNEEWGSPLHF.

The chain has TRBV4-3 and TRBJ1-6; 7 bases are shared with TRBD1. Trimming at V came to 1 base and at J to 5 bases, leaving 5 bases not matched to a gene. There are 16 residues in the CDR3. The germline gives CDR1 LGHNA, CDR2 YSLEER. This chain's CDR3 is CASSQVTGQDNSPLHF. The CDR3 bases are TGCGCCAGCAGCCAAGTTACCGGACAGGATAATTCACCCCTCCACTTT.

V is TRBV15 and J is TRBJ2-5; 12 nucleotides match TRBD2. This CDR3 is 17 amino acids long. The germline V gene has CDR1 LNHNV and CDR2 YYDKDF (reference sequence). The J segment lost 5 bases and the V segment lost 5 bases, leaving 12 bases of the junction unmatched. This CDR3 reads CATSGSWTSGTGETQYF. The DNA of the CDR3 is TGTGCCACCAGCGGCAGCTGGACTAGCGGGACGGGGGAGACCCAGTACTTC.

This rearrangement joins TRBV27 to TRBJ1-6, with D possibly matching TRBD1 (6 bases). Trimming took 2 bases from V and 14 from J, leaving 10 bases between them. Germline CDR1 reads MNHEY; CDR2 reads SMNVEV (reference sequence). This CDR3 has 12 residues. For the CDR3, the DNA is TGTGCCAGCAGTTTAAGAGGGGGGGCCCTCCACTTT. Encoded protein: CASSLRGGALHF.

The rearrangement links TRBV19 to TRBJ2-7; D is perhaps TRBD1 or TRBD2 (5 bases each). The germline V gene has CDR1 LNHDA and CDR2 SQIVND (reference sequence). Trimming pared 7 bases from V and 2 bases from J, leaving 15 bases between. The CDR3 runs to 14 residues. As DNA, the CDR3 is TGTGCCAGTACGCCGCGTTTGGGGGCCTACGAGCAGTACTTC. The encoded protein is CASTPRLGAYEQYF.

The rearrangement uses TRBV30 and TRBJ1-1; weak D call: TRBD1 (5 bases). The germline gives CDR1 GTSNPN, CDR2 SVGIG (reference sequence). Trimming left V 3 bases short and J 7 bases short, with 21 bases between. The CDR3 runs 15 residues. CDR3: CAWSSGRRLSREAFF. The CDR3 DNA sequence: TGTGCCTGGAGCTCAGGGCGCAGGCTGTCACGTGAAGCTTTCTTT.

The chain links TRBV19 to TRBJ2-7; 10 bases agree with TRBD1. Per the germline V gene, CDR1 is LNHDA and CDR2 is SQIVND (reference sequence). The CDR3 spans 15 residues. Trimming took 6 bases from V and 7 from J; bases not matched to a gene: 12. The CDR3 loop reads CASSVRGTGVGEQYF. The CDR3, as DNA: TGTGCCAGTAGCGTGAGGGGGACAGGGGTTGGTGAGCAGTACTTC.

The chain is built from TRBV27 and TRBJ1-1; TRBD1 is a possible D gene (6 bases). Germline V gene lookup returns CDR1 MNHEY and CDR2 SMNVEV (reference sequence). The CDR3 has 15 amino acids. Trimming left V 4 bases short and J 10 bases short, with 22 bases between. The CDR3 region is CASSSEGGAELVAFF. The CDR3 DNA follows: TGTGCCAGCAGTTCAGAGGGGGGCGCGGAGTTGGTAGCTTTCTTT.

The rearrangement links TRBV19 to TRBJ2-7; D is perhaps TRBD2 (7 bases). The CDR3 consists of 16 residues. Germline CDR1 reads LNHDA; CDR2 reads SQIVND (reference sequence). V shed 10 bases and J shed 1 base, with 23 bases lying between them. In DNA, the CDR3 is TGTGCCACGTCCGACAGAGGGGGGGCGACGTCCTACGAGCAGTACTTC. This translates into CATSDRGGATSYEQYF.

J is TRBJ1-1 and V is TRBV6-5; D unresolved. Trimming pared 2 bases from V and 1 base from J, leaving 8 bases between. CDR3 length: 14 residues. CDR1 is MNHEY and CDR2 is SVGAGI in the germline V gene. CDR3 sequence reads: CASSYRAGNTEAFF. The CDR3 nucleotides read TGTGCCAGCAGTTACAGGGCCGGGAACACTGAAGCTTTCTTT.

This rearrangement joins TRBV24-1 to TRBJ2-5; TRBD2 is a possible D gene (5 bases). The CDR3 is 15 amino acids. Germline CDR1 reads KGHDR; CDR2 reads SFDVKD. Trimming cost V 4 bases and J 4 bases, with 15 bases left between them. The CDR3 loop is CATSDSRASGETQYF. CDR3 bases: TGTGCCACCAGTGACTCGAGGGCTAGTGGAGAGACCCAGTACTTC.

The CDR3 DNA reads TGTGCCTGGAAGAACACTGAAGCTTTCTTT. This gives the protein CAWKNTEAFF. V gene TRBV30 combines with J gene TRBJ1-1, with no clear D. Germline V gene data show CDR1 as GTSNPN and CDR2 as SVGIG (reference sequence). This CDR3 region has 10 residues. Trimming shortened V by 4 bases and J by 1 base, and 1 base separated the two germline ends. The variable domain in full, with the rest retrieved from reference TRBV30 and TRBJ1-1, is SQTIHQWPATLVQPVGSPLSLECTVEGTSNPNLYWYRQAAGRGLQLLFYSVGIGQISSEVPQNLSASRPQDRQFILSSKKLLLSDSGFYLCAWKNTEAFFGQGTRLTVV.

CDR3 nucleotides: TGTGCCACCAGAGGGGGGGCTACCGGGGAGCTGTTTTTT. Protein: CATRGGATGELFF. This chain uses TRBV7-3 with TRBJ2-2, with D maybe TRBD2 (7 bases). With 10 bases removed from V and 5 bases from J, the gap between germline ends came to 14 bases. CDR1 and CDR2 from the germline V gene are SGHTA and FQGTGA. This CDR3 region has 13 residues.